The 11 T cell receptor beta chains below all came from one sample that was sequenced in a study of blood T cells in healthy people across ages. A second about 7 to 12 cycle PCR used barcoded and J-beta primers. TCRdb recomputed calls from the 5' RACE reads with MiXCR, one row per CDR3 protein. Seen here are roughly 830,000 distinct CDR3 sequences, under 80% observed once, and the top ten hold about a quarter. The specimen was blood. The source is a man aged 25-45 years in good health.

This chain links TRBV6-1 with TRBJ2-1; 11 bases agree with TRBD1. Germline loops: CDR1 MNHNS, CDR2 SASEGT. Germline trimming cut 7 bases from V and 8 bases from J; bases unmatched to any gene: 4. This CDR3 region has 13 residues. DNA of the CDR3: TGTGCCAGCAACCTGGGACAGGGGGATGAGCAGTTCTTC. Amino acid sequence: CASNLGQGDEQFF.

About this clonotype: The germline gene is not matched at one end of the junction; a read error may be the cause. This rearrangement joins TRBV9 to TRBJ2-4; D perhaps matches TRBD2 (5 bases). In germline, CDR1 is SGDLS, CDR2 YYNGEE. CDR3 length: 16 amino acids. CDR3 coding DNA: TGTGTCAGCAGCGTAGGGTCCCTCGGAGGCAAAAACATTCAGTACTTC. Translation gives CVSSVGSLGGKNIQYF. Full variable domain (outside the CDR3, taken from reference TRBV9 and TRBJ2-4): DSGVTQTPKHLITATGQRVTLRCSPRSGDLSVYWYQQSLDQGLQFLIQYYNGEERAKGNILERFSAQQFPDLHSELNLSSLELGDSALYFCVSSVGSLGGKNIQYFGAGTRLSVL.

The DNA of the CDR3 is TGTGCCAGCAGTAGATCCGGACTGAGCTCCTACAATGAGCAGTTCTTC. Translation gives CASSRSGLSSYNEQFF. V gene TRBV6-5 combines with J gene TRBJ2-1; tentative D call: TRBD2 (5 bases). Trimming removed 5 bases from V and 0 bases from J, with 14 bases in between. Per the germline V gene, CDR1 is MNHEY and CDR2 is SVGAGI. CDR3 length equals 16 residues.

This sequence joins TRBV7-2 and TRBJ2-7, with 7 bases matching TRBD2. CDR1 and CDR2 (germline): SGHTA, FQGNSA. CDR3 size: 17 residues. The V segment lost 4 bases and the J segment 0 bases; nucleotides outside the gene matches: 12. In DNA form, the CDR3 reads TGTGCCAGCAGCTCCGAGCCCGGGGGGTTGAGCTCCTACGAGCAGTACTTC. Protein: CASSSEPGGLSSYEQYF.

In its sample, this clonotype was seen a few times. This sequence joins TRBV5-1 and TRBJ2-1; a possible D gene is TRBD1 (5 bases). This CDR3 comprises 13 residues. The V end was cut by 1 base, the J end by 8 bases, with 10 bases between. The germline gives CDR1 SGHRS, CDR2 YFSETQ. The CDR3 region is CASSLQGMDEQFF. CDR3 nucleotide sequence: TGCGCCAGCAGCTTGCAGGGAATGGATGAGCAGTTCTTC.

J is TRBJ2-5 and V is TRBV5-1; TRBD2 matches at 7 bases. The CDR3 totals 15 residues. V lost 5 bases and J lost 3; bases outside the gene matches: 10. Germline values: CDR1 SGHRS, CDR2 YFSETQ. CDR3 nucleotide sequence: TGCGCCAGCAGGCACGCCCTGGGAGGGAAAGAGACCCAGTACTTC. This encodes CASRHALGGKETQYF.

This clonotype was seen a few times. The rearrangement joins TRBV7-8 to TRBJ2-3; D perhaps matches TRBD2 (6 bases). CDR3 length: 17 amino acids. V was clipped by 2 bases and J by 6 bases, with 21 bases between them. Germline loops: CDR1 SGHVS, CDR2 FQNEAQ. The CDR3 nucleotides are TGTGCCAGCAGCTTATTCCGTGGGGGGACGACTCCCGATACGCAGTATTTT. Protein: CASSLFRGGTTPDTQYF.

This sequence joins TRBV7-7 and TRBJ2-3; unclear D gene. The germline V and J ends were trimmed by 1 base and 5 bases, with 7 bases remaining between them. Germline CDR1 is SSHAT and CDR2 is FNYEAQ (reference sequence). CDR3 length: 13 amino acids. CDR3 nucleotide sequence: TGTGCCAGCAGCTTAGGGCTGGTAGATACGCAGTATTTT. Translating gives CASSLGLVDTQYF.

Notes on this clonotype: Germline is not matched at one junction end, which may reflect a read error. J is TRBJ2-3 and V is TRBV27; D is possibly TRBD1 (6 bases). In germline, CDR1 is MNHEY, CDR2 SMNVEV (reference sequence). The CDR3 spans 14 residues. CDR3 residues: CASRQGFSTETQYF. The DNA for the CDR3 is TGTGCCAGCAGACAGGGTTTCAGCACAGAGACGCAGTATTTT.

The chain joins TRBV7-2 to TRBJ2-1, with D possibly being TRBD1 (6 bases). The CDR3 covers 17 residues. CDR1 is SGHTA and CDR2 is FQGNSA in the germline V gene. Trimming stripped 1 base from V and 7 bases from J, with 20 bases between. CDR3 protein: CASSLGHRTDFGNEQFF. DNA of the CDR3: TGTGCCAGCAGCTTAGGGCACCGGACAGATTTTGGGAATGAGCAGTTCTTC. Full variable domain (rest looked up from reference TRBV7-2 and TRBJ2-1): GAGVSQSPSNKVTEKGKDVELRCDPISGHTALYWYRQSLGQGLEFLIYFQGNSAPDKSGLPSDRFSAERTGGSVSTLTIQRTQQEDSAVYLCASSLGHRTDFGNEQFFGPGTRLTVL.

This clonotype was found once. V usage is TRBV12-3 or TRBV12-4 and J usage is TRBJ1-3; TRBD1 matches at 7 bases. The CDR3 length is 16 residues. Losses at the gene ends were 1 base for V and 2 bases for J; bases not matched to a gene: 5. The chain's CDR3 is CASSLEEGAPGNTIYF. CDR3 DNA: TGTGCCAGCAGTTTAGAGGAGGGGGCACCTGGAAACACCATATATTTT.